The clone carrying this T cell receptor beta chain showed up just a few times. The antigen is not known. Though probably carrying unrecorded immune exposures, donors were nominally healthy at sampling. The data originate from a study of cytomegalovirus exposure and HLA in healthy donors. A multiplex PCR was run with 60 Vbeta primers and 13 Jbeta primers. Profiled with immunoSEQ multiplex PCR; TCRdb holds only in-frame clones, not every one. This table holds about 130,000 clones, under 85% found once. Whole-study findings and limits: A link between a missense DCLRE1C variant and TCR beta V- and J-gene trimming emerged from a later analysis. It is likely that the observed cluster of highly shared sequence variants was a sequencing artifact. Researchers catalogued roughly 170 TCR beta chains as cytomegalovirus-associated.

This sequence was found in a male donor in good health and CMV-seropositive. The material sequenced was PBMCs.

The CDR3 sequence: CASSEVALAGGETQYF. CDR3 sequence (DNA): TGTGCCAGCAGTGAAGTCGCTCTAGCGGGGGGGGAGACCCAGTACTTC. The chain couples TRBV6-1 to TRBJ2-5, with 12 positions matching TRBD2. This CDR3 has 16 residues. Germline CDR1 and CDR2: MNHNS and SASEGT. J lost 5 bases, V lost 1 base, and 5 bases had no gene match.